The TCR beta chain under discussion was sequenced for a study of blood T cells in healthy people across ages. CDR1 and CDR2 from the germline V gene are SGHRS and YFSETQ. V shed 0 bases and J shed 12 bases, with 13 bases lying between them. The CDR3 spans 13 residues. Together with a sample-barcoded 5' primer, a J-beta primer mix was included in a second PCR lasting about 7 to 11 cycles. TCRdb re-called the 5' RACE reads through MiXCR, storing one row per CDR3 protein. The table shows roughly 1,500,000 distinct CDR3 sequences, with roughly a third occurring only once. Study results and limitations: Estimated diversity that came from one million T cells was considered an underestimate.

As for this clonotype: Its antigen is unknown.

The specimen was blood. J is TRBJ2-1 and V is TRBV5-1; D gene uncertain. This clonotype originated in a woman between 25 and 40 years old in good health. The CDR3 bases are TGCGCCAGCAGCTTGGAGGGTGGATACGGGCAGTTCTTC. It specifies CASSLEGGYGQFF.